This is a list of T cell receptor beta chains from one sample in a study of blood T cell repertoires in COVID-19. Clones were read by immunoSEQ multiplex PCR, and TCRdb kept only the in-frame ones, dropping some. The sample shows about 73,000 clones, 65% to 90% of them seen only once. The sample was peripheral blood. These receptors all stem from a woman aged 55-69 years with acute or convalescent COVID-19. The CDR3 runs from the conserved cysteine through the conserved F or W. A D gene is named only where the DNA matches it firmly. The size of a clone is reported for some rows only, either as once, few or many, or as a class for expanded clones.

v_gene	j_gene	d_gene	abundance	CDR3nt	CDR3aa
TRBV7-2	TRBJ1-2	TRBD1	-	TGTGCCAGCAGCTTGGGACAGGTCTATGGCTACACCTTC	CASSLGQVYGYTF
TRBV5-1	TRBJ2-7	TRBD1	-	TGCGCCAGCAGCGACGGACAGGGAGTGGGGGAGCAGTACTTC	CASSDGQGVGEQYF
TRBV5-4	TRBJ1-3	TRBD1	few	TGTGCCAGCAGCTCAGCCCTGACAGGGGAACGTGGAAACACCATATATTTT	CASSSALTGERGNTIYF
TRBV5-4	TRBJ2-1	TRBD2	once	TGTGCCAGCACCAGAGGACTAGCGGGGGGATCCAATGAGCAGTTCTTC	CASTRGLAGGSNEQFF
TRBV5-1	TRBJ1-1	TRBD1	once	TGCGCCAGCAGCCCGGGACAGGGGGCAAGTGAAGCTTTCTTT	CASSPGQGASEAFF
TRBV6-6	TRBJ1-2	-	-	TGTGCCAGCACTGATACAGGGAACTATGGCTACACCTTC	CASTDTGNYGYTF
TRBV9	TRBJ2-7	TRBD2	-	TGTGCCAGCAGCGTAGAAGCGCGGGGGGGCTACGAGCAGTACTTC	CASSVEARGGYEQYF
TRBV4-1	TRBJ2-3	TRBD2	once	TGCGCCAGCAGCCAAGTCCCGGGACTAGCGGGGGGGAGCACAGATACGCAGTATTTT	CASSQVPGLAGGSTDTQYF
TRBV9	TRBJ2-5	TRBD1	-	TGTGCCAGCAGCGTTGGACAGGGCGGTGGGTACCAAGAGACCCAGTACTTC	CASSVGQGGGYQETQYF
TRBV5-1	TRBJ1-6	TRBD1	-	TGCGCCAGCAGCTGGACCGGGACAGAAAATTCACCCCTCCACTTT	CASSWTGTENSPLHF
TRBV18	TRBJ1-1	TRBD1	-	TGTGCCAGCTCACCAAACCAGGGGGCGGGTCAAGCTGAAGCTTTCTTT	CASSPNQGAGQAEAFF
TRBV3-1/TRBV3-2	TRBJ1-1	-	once	TGTGCCAGCAGCCAAGAGTGGCAGGGGCTGCTCTTT	CASSQEWQGLLF
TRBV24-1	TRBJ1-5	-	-	TGTGCCACCAGTGATTCGCGGGAAGGCGCTCAGCCCCAGCATTTT	CATSDSREGAQPQHF
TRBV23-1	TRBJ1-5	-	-	TGCGCCAGCAGTCAATCTATTTCCGTGCTCGGACAGACTAGCAATCAGCCCCAGCATTTT	CASSQSISVLGQTSNQPQHF
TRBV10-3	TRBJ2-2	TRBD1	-	TGTGCCATCAGGGGAGGACAGGGAAGGACCGGGGAGCTGTTTTTT	CAIRGGQGRTGELFF
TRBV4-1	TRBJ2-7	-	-	TGCGCCAGCAGCCCAGGGTGGTCCTACGAGCAGTACTTC	CASSPGWSYEQYF
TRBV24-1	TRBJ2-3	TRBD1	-	TGTGCCACCAGTCTAGGACAGGGGGGATATACGCAGTATTTT	CATSLGQGGYTQYF
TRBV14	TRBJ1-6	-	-	TGTGCCAGCAGCACCTCGAGTCGTTCACCCCTCCACTTT	CASSTSSRSPLHF
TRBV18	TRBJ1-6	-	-	TGTGCCAGCTCACCACCAAACGGCGGACCCCTCCACTTT	CASSPPNGGPLHF
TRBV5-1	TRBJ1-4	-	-	TGCGCCAGCAGCTTGGTGACAGGTTACAATGAAAAACTGTTTTTT	CASSLVTGYNEKLFF
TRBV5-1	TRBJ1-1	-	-	TGCGCCAGCAGCTTGGCGGGAGGGATGAACACTGAAGCTTTCTTT	CASSLAGGMNTEAFF
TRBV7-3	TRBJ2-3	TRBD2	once	TGTGCCAGCAGCCCGCGAGCGGGGGGGCCCACAGATACGCAGTATTTT	CASSPRAGGPTDTQYF
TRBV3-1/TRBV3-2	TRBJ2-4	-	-	TGTGCCAGCAGCCAAGCCCCGGGACTAGCCAAAAACATTCAGTACTTC	CASSQAPGLAKNIQYF
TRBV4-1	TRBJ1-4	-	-	TGCGCCAGCAGCCAAGTAGAGGGATCTGCAACTAATGAAAAACTGTTTTTT	CASSQVEGSATNEKLFF
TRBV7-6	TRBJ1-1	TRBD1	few	TGTGCCAGCAGCCCGGGACAGGGGAGGAGTGAAGCTTTCTTT	CASSPGQGRSEAFF
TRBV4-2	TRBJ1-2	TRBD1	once	TGTGCCAGCAGTCGGACAGGGGAGGAAGGCTACACCTTC	CASSRTGEEGYTF
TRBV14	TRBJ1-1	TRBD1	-	TGTGCCAGCAGCCGCCGGACAGGGGTGGGTGCCACTGAAGCTTTCTTT	CASSRRTGVGATEAFF
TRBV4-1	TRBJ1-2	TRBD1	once	TGCGCCAGCAGCCAACAGGGGGACTATGGCTACACCTTC	CASSQQGDYGYTF
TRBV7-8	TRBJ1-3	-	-	TGTGCCAGCAGCTTAGTCGGGTGGCGCCGTGGGTCGGGGGGAAACACCATATATTTT	CASSLVGWRRGSGGNTIYF
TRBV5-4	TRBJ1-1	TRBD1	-	TGTGCCAGCAGCTTCGGGCAGGGGGGATCGCCTGAAGCTTTCTTT	CASSFGQGGSPEAFF
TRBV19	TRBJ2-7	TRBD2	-	TGTGCCAGTAGTGCGAGCGGGATCTCCTACGAGCAGTACTTC	CASSASGISYEQYF
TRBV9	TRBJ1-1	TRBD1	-	TGTGCCAGCAGCGTAGTAGGACAGGGGTCATCTGAAGCTTTCTTT	CASSVVGQGSSEAFF
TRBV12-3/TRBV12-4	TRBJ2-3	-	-	TGTGCCAGCAGCCTCCGACTGGAAGGTGCGCAGTATTTT	CASSLRLEGAQYF
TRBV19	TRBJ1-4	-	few	TGTGCCAGTAGTATGGTCGGGGCTAATGAAAAACTGTTTTTT	CASSMVGANEKLFF
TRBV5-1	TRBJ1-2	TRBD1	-	TGCGCCAGCAGCACGGGACAGGGGGCTGGCTATGGCTACACCTTC	CASSTGQGAGYGYTF
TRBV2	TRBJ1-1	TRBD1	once	TGTGCCACCTCCGGTACAGGGGGCATGGACACTGAAGCTTTCTTT	CATSGTGGMDTEAFF
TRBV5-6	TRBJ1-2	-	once	TGTGCCAGCGTCAAGAGCCAAGACAGATTTTATGGCTACACCTTC	CASVKSQDRFYGYTF
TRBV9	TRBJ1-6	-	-	TGTGCCAGCACCGCAAAAGAGAGTAATTCACCCCTCCACTTT	CASTAKESNSPLHF
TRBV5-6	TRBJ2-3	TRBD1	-	TGTGCCAGCAGCGCCTGGGACAGGGCGGCAGATACGCAGTATTTT	CASSAWDRAADTQYF
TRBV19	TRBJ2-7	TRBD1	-	TGTGCCAGTAGTATGCAAGGCGCCGGGACAGGGCTTGCCTACGAGCAGTACTTC	CASSMQGAGTGLAYEQYF
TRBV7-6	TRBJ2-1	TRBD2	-	TGTGCCAGCACCGAGAGGCCAGCGGGGACTTCCTACAATGAGCAGTTCTTC	CASTERPAGTSYNEQFF
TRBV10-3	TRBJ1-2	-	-	TGTGCCATCAGCGACAATAACTATGGCTACACCTTC	CAISDNNYGYTF
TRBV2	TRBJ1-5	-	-	TGTGCCAGCAGTGAATTGGCCCCTAATCAGCCCCAGCATTTT	CASSELAPNQPQHF
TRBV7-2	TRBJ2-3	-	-	TGTGCCAGCAGTCTGTATCCAGATACGCAGTATTTT	CASSLYPDTQYF
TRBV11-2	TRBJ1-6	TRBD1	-	TGTGCCAGCAGCTTACGGGACAGGGGATATAATTCACCCCTCCACTTT	CASSLRDRGYNSPLHF
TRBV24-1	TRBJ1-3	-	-	TGTGCCACCAGTGAGGCCGGACAGTCGGGAGGAAACACCATATATTTT	CATSEAGQSGGNTIYF
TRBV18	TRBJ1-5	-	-	TGTGCCAGCTCACCACAGCGCAATCAGCCCCAGCATTTT	CASSPQRNQPQHF